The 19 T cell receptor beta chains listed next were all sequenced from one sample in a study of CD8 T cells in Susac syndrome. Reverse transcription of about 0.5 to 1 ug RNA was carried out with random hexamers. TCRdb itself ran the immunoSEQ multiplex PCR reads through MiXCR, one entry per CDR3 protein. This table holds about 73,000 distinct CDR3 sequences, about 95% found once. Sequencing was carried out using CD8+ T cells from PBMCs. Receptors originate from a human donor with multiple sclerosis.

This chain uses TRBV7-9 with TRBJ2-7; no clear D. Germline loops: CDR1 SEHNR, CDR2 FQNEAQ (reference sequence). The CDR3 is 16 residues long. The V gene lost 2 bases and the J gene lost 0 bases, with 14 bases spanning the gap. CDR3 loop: CASSLSVGQNSYEQYF. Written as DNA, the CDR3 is TGTGCCAGCAGCTTATCGGTTGGGCAAAACTCCTACGAGCAGTACTTC.

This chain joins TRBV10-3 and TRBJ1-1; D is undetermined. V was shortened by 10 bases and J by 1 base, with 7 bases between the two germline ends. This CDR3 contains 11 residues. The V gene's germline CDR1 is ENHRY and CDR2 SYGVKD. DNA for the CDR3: TGTGCCACCGAGGGGAACACTGAAGCTTTCTTT. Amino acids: CATEGNTEAFF.

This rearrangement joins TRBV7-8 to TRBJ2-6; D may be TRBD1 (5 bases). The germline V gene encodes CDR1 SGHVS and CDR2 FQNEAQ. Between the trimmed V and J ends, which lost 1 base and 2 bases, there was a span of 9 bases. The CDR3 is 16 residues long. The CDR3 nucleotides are TGTGCCAGCAGCTTAGAAGGCAGGGCTGGGGCCAACGTCCTGACTTTC. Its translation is CASSLEGRAGANVLTF.

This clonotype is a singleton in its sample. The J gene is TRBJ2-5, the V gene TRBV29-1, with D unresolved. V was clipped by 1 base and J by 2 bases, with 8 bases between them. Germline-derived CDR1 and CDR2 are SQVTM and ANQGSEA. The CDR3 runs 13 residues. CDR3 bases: TGCAGCGTTGAAGTTACAAAGCAAGAGACCCAGTACTTC. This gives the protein CSVEVTKQETQYF.

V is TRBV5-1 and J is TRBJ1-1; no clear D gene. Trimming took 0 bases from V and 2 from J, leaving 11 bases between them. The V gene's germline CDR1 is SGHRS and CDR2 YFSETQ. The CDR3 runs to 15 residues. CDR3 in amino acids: CASSLAGQANTEAFF. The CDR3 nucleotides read TGCGCCAGCAGCTTGGCCGGGCAGGCCAACACTGAAGCTTTCTTT.

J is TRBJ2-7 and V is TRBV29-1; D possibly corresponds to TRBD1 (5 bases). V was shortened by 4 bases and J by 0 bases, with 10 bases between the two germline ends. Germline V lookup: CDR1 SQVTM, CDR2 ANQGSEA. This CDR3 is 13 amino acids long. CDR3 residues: CSVADSLSYEQYF. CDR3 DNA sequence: TGCAGCGTTGCTGACAGTCTCTCCTACGAGCAGTACTTC.

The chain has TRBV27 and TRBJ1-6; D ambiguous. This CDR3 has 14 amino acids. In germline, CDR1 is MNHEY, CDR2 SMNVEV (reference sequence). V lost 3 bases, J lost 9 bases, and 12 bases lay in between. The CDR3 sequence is CASSFDGESSPLHF. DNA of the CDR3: TGTGCCAGCAGTTTCGACGGGGAGTCTTCACCCCTCCACTTT.

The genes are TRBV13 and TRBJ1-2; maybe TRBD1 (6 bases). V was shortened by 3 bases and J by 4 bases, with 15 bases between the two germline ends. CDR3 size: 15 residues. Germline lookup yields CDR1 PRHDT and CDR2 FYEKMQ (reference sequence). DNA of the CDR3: TGTGCCAGCAGCTTGCCAGGACAGCCGCCCTATGGCTACACCTTC. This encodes CASSLPGQPPYGYTF.

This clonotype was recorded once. The CDR3 bases are TGTGCCAGCAGTTCGGCAATCCATGGGGACATTCAGTACTTC. It codes for CASSSAIHGDIQYF. This chain uses TRBV12-3 or TRBV12-4 with TRBJ2-4; no firm D call. There are 14 residues in the CDR3. V was shortened by 4 bases and J by 8 bases, with 15 bases between the two germline ends.

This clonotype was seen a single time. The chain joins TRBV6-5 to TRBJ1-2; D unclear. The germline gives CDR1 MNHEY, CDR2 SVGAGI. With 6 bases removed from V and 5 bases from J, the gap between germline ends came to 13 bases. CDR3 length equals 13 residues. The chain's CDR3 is CASSLRNFYGYTF. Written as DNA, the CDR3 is TGTGCCAGCAGCCTTCGGAATTTTTATGGCTACACCTTC.

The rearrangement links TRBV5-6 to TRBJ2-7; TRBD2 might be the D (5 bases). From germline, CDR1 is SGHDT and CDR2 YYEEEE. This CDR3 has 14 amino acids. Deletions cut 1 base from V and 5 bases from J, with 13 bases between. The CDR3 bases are TGTGCCAGCAGCTTGAGAGGGCTCCTGGACGAGCAGTACTTC. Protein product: CASSLRGLLDEQYF.

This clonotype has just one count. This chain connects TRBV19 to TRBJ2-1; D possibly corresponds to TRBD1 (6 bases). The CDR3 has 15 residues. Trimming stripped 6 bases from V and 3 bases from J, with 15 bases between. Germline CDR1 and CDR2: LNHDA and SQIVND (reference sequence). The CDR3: CASSSAGRGYNEQFF. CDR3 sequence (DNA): TGTGCCAGTAGCTCGGCCGGCAGGGGCTACAATGAGCAGTTCTTC.

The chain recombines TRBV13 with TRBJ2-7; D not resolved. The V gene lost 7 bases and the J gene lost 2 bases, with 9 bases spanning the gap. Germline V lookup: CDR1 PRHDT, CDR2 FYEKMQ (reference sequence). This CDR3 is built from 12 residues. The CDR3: CASKERPYEQYF. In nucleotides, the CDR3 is TGTGCCAGCAAGGAGCGTCCCTACGAGCAGTACTTC.

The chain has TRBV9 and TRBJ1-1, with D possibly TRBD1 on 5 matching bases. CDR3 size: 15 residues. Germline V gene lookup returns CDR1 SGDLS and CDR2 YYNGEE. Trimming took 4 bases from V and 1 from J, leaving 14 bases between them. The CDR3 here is CASSPPRGKNTEAFF. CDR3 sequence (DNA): TGTGCCAGCAGCCCGCCCCGGGGCAAGAACACTGAAGCTTTCTTT.

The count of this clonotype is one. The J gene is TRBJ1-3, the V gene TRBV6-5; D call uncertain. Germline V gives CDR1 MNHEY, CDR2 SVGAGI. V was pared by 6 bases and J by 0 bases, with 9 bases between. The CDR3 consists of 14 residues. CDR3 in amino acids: CASSPGTSGNTIYF. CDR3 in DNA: TGTGCCAGCAGCCCCGGCACCTCTGGAAACACCATATATTTT.

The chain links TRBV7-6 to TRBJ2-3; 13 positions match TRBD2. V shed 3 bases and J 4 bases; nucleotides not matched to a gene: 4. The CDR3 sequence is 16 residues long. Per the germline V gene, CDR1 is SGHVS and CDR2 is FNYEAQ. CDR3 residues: CASSFPLAGGPDTQYF. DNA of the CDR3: TGTGCCAGCAGCTTCCCACTAGCGGGAGGGCCAGATACGCAGTATTTT.

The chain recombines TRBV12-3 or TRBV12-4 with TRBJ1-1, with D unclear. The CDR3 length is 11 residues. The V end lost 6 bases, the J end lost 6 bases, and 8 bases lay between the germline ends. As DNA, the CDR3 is TGTGCCAGCAGACTCGGCCCTGAAGCTTTCTTT. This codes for CASRLGPEAFF.

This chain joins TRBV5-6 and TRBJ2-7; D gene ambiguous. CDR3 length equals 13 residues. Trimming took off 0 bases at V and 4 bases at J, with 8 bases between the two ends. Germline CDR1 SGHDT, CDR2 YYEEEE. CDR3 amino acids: CASSLGAVYEQYF. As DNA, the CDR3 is TGTGCCAGCAGCTTGGGCGCTGTTTACGAGCAGTACTTC.

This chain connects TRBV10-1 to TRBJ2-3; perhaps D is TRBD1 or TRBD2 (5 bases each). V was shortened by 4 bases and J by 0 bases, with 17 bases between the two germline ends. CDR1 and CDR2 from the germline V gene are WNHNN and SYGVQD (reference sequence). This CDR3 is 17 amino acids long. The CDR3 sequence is CASSVRDRDSSTDTQYF. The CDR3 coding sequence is TGCGCCAGCAGTGTTCGGGATCGTGACAGTAGCACAGATACGCAGTATTTT.